Listed below are T cell receptor beta chains from one sample, sequenced in a study of blood T cell repertoires in COVID-19. The protocol was immunoSEQ multiplex PCR, while the TCRdb copy is restricted to in-frame clones and leaves out a portion. The sample carries roughly 56,000 clones, around 89% recorded once. Sequenced sample: peripheral blood. The receptors derive from a man in his 60s with active COVID-19. CDR3s include the opening cysteine and the closing phenylalanine or tryptophan. The order of the fields is CDR3 protein, V gene, J gene.

cdr3_aa: CASSFGGALMSDEQFF
v_call: TRBV11-3
j_call: TRBJ2-1

cdr3_aa: CSVGTSGNNEQFF
v_call: TRBV29-1
j_call: TRBJ2-1

cdr3_aa: CASSPFGPNTGELFF
v_call: TRBV7-9
j_call: TRBJ2-2

cdr3_aa: CASSEALNAVNIQYF
v_call: TRBV6-1
j_call: TRBJ2-4

cdr3_aa: CASSQVLSGNTIYF
v_call: TRBV4-3
j_call: TRBJ1-3

cdr3_aa: CASSHMMSKADNEQFF
v_call: TRBV13
j_call: TRBJ2-1

cdr3_aa: CASSLDGQYYEQYF
v_call: TRBV5-4
j_call: TRBJ2-7

cdr3_aa: CASSLSGGAGTQYF
v_call: TRBV3-1/TRBV3-2
j_call: TRBJ2-5

cdr3_aa: CASSRKRGIDTQYF
v_call: TRBV11-1
j_call: TRBJ2-3

cdr3_aa: CASSPGGGRTDTQYF
v_call: TRBV5-1
j_call: TRBJ2-3

cdr3_aa: CASSKEARTGFSGANVLTF
v_call: TRBV21-1
j_call: TRBJ2-6

cdr3_aa: CASSSGGRGNTIYF
v_call: TRBV7-9
j_call: TRBJ1-3

cdr3_aa: CASSPLHGGLNTEAFF
v_call: TRBV18
j_call: TRBJ1-1

cdr3_aa: CASSLFSSRTSLNNEQFF
v_call: TRBV18
j_call: TRBJ2-1

cdr3_aa: CASSPREGNTEAFF
v_call: TRBV18
j_call: TRBJ1-1

cdr3_aa: CASSQGVSNQPQHF
v_call: TRBV4-3
j_call: TRBJ1-5

cdr3_aa: CASTPAWRGEQYF
v_call: TRBV28
j_call: TRBJ2-7

cdr3_aa: CASRNGRGTQYF
v_call: TRBV27
j_call: TRBJ2-3

cdr3_aa: CASSEWSSGLSTDTQYF
v_call: TRBV25-1
j_call: TRBJ2-3

cdr3_aa: CASSPPGLAGFPEQYF
v_call: TRBV18
j_call: TRBJ2-7

cdr3_aa: CASSSQDSKRLSYNEQFF
v_call: TRBV21-1
j_call: TRBJ2-1

cdr3_aa: CASSRGWADTQYF
v_call: TRBV24-1
j_call: TRBJ2-3

cdr3_aa: CALKLGTSNQPQHF
v_call: TRBV21-1
j_call: TRBJ1-5

cdr3_aa: CASSQAFTATNEKLFF
v_call: TRBV4-3
j_call: TRBJ1-4

cdr3_aa: CASSAGEARLNQPQHF
v_call: TRBV6-1
j_call: TRBJ1-5

cdr3_aa: CASSDRGGEGYTF
v_call: TRBV11-2
j_call: TRBJ1-2